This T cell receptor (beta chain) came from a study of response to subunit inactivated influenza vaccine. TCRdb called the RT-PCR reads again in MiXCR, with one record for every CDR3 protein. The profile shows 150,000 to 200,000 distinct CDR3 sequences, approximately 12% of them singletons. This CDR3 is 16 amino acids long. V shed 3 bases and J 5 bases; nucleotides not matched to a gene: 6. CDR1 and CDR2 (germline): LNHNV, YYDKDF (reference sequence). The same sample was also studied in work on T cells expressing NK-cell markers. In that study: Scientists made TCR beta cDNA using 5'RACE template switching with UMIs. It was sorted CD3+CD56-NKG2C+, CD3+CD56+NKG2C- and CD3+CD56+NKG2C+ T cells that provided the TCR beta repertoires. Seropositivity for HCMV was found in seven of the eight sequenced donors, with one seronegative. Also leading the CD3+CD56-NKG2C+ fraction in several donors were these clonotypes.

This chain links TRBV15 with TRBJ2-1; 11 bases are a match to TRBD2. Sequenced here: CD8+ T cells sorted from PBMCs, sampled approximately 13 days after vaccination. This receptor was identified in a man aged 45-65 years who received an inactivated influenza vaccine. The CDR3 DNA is TGTGCCACCAGCAGCCGACTAGCGGGGTTAGACAATGAGCAGTTCTTC. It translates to CATSSRLAGLDNEQFF.